A selection of T cell receptor beta chains follows, all from one sample in a study of breast tumors, draining lymph nodes, adjacent tissues. TCRdb re-derived calls from the multiplex PCR reads in MiXCR, one entry per CDR3 protein. This sample yields about 140,000 distinct CDR3 sequences, of which 32% are seen a single time; approximately 2.2% belongs to the top ten. What was sequenced was axillary lymph node tissue. These receptors came from a female donor with breast cancer. Some clones in this sample may be carry-over from other donors' samples. CDR3s include the opening cysteine and the closing phenylalanine or tryptophan. A D gene is named only where the DNA matches it firmly. Clone size appears in some rows only: once, few, many, or a class for an expanded clone.

clone_size,d_call,j_call,v_call,cdr3_aa,cdr3_nt
many,TRBD1,TRBJ2-2,TRBV12-3/TRBV12-4,CASSNRGQSGELFF,TGTGCCAGCAGTAACCGGGGACAGTCCGGGGAGCTGTTTTTT
many,TRBD1,TRBJ1-2,TRBV6-6,CASSIQGAGDGYTF,TGTGCCAGCAGCATCCAGGGGGCAGGCGATGGCTACACCTTC
NA,NA,TRBJ1-2,TRBV29-1,CSVVADHGYTF,TGCAGCGTCGTAGCGGACCATGGCTACACCTTC
many,TRBD1,TRBJ2-6,TRBV30,CAWDRGNAGANVLTF,TGTGCCTGGGACAGGGGAAACGCTGGGGCCAACGTCCTGACTTTC
many,TRBD2,TRBJ2-5,TRBV28,CASSLTPGLAGLNQETQYF,TGTGCCAGCAGTTTAACTCCGGGACTAGCGGGGCTTAACCAAGAGACCCAGTACTTC
many,NA,TRBJ2-7,TRBV28,CASSPPTFSYEQYF,TGTGCCAGCAGTCCACCGACATTCTCCTACGAGCAGTACTTC
many,TRBD1,TRBJ2-5,TRBV5-4,CASSYGQGLETQYF,TGTGCCAGCAGCTATGGACAGGGGCTGGAGACCCAGTACTTC
many,NA,TRBJ1-4,TRBV3-1,CASSPRGGVREKLFF,TGTGCCAGCAGCCCTCGGGGAGGGGTTCGTGAAAAACTGTTTTTT
many,NA,TRBJ2-1,TRBV2,CASKPGLGEQFF,TGTGCCAGCAAACCGGGGCTCGGTGAGCAGTTCTTC
many,NA,TRBJ1-2,TRBV29-1,CSADRGYTF,TGCAGCGCCGACCGTGGCTACACCTTC
NA,NA,TRBJ2-6,TRBV20-1,CSARHVASGANVLTF,TGCAGTGCTAGACACGTAGCTTCAGGGGCCAACGTCCTGACTTTC
many,NA,TRBJ2-7,TRBV28,CASSFVKTMTGSYEQYF,TGTGCCAGCAGTTTCGTAAAAACGATGACAGGTTCCTACGAGCAGTACTTC
NA,TRBD2,TRBJ2-1,TRBV29-1,CSVKPGLAGGYF,TGCAGCGTGAAACCGGGACTAGCGGGGGGGTACTTC
NA,NA,TRBJ2-6,TRBV7-3,CASSQERRGRGPGLTF,TGCGCCAGCAGCCAAGAAAGGAGGGGGCGAGGGCCGGGACTGACTTTC
NA,NA,TRBJ2-7,TRBV19,CASSTGPSRIPYGQYF,TGTGCCAGTAGTACAGGCCCTAGTCGGATTCCCTACGGGCAGTACTTC
many,NA,TRBJ1-2,TRBV10-3,CAISESKGGANYGYTF,TGTGCCATCAGTGAGTCGAAAGGGGGAGCTAACTATGGCTACACCTTC
many,NA,TRBJ2-7,TRBV5-8,CASSLVREEYF,TGTGCCAGCAGCTTGGTTAGGGAGGAGTACTTC
NA,TRBD1,TRBJ2-5,TRBV2,CASSDDGTGGETQYF,TGTGCCAGCAGTGATGACGGGACAGGGGGGGAGACCCAGTACTTC
NA,TRBD2,TRBJ2-1,TRBV20-1,CSALGGESSYNRQFF,TGCAGTGCCCTGGGAGGGGAGAGCTCCTACAATCGGCAGTTCTTC
many,TRBD1,TRBJ2-3,TRBV18,CASYPGTGKDTQYF,TGTGCCAGCTACCCCGGGACAGGGAAAGATACGCAGTATTTT